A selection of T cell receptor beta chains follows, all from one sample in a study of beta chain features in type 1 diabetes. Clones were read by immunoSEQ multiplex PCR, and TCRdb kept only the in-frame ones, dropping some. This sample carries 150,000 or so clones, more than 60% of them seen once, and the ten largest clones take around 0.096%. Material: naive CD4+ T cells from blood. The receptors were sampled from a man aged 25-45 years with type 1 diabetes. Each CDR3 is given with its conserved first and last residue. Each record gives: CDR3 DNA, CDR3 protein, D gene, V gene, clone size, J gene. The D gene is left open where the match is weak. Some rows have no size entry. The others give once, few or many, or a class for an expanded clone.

TGCAGCGGGGGACAGCAGAACACTGAAGCTTTCTTT	CSGGQQNTEAFF	TRBD1	TRBV29-1	.	TRBJ1-1
TGTGCCAGCAGCTTGCAGGGGGCGAACACTGAAGCTTTCTTT	CASSLQGANTEAFF	TRBD1	TRBV5-4	.	TRBJ1-1
TGTGCCAGCAGGACGACAGGTTTAGAAGAGACCCAGTACTTC	CASRTTGLEETQYF	.	TRBV6-5	once	TRBJ2-5
TGTGCCAGCAGCTTAGGAGGGGGGCCAAGCACAGATACGCAGTATTTT	CASSLGGGPSTDTQYF	.	TRBV7-2	.	TRBJ2-3
TGTGCCAGCAGCGTAGTTTCGGGGAGCTACACCTTC	CASSVVSGSYTF	.	TRBV9	.	TRBJ1-2
TGCAGCGTTCGGCTCGGTCGAAACACTGAAGCTTTCTTT	CSVRLGRNTEAFF	.	TRBV29-1	once	TRBJ1-1
TGTGCCATCAGTGAGTCGTTCAGGGGCAATGAGCAGTTCTTC	CAISESFRGNEQFF	.	TRBV10-3	.	TRBJ2-1
TGTGCCAGCAGTGACAGGCCCCAAGAGACCCAGTACTTC	CASSDRPQETQYF	.	TRBV25-1	few	TRBJ2-5
TGTGCCAGCAGCCTACTAACAGGGGACAATTCACCCCTCCACTTT	CASSLLTGDNSPLHF	TRBD1	TRBV7-2	.	TRBJ1-6
TGTGCCATCAGTCTCGACTCCACAGATACGCAGTATTTT	CAISLDSTDTQYF	.	TRBV10-3	.	TRBJ2-3
TGTGCCAGCAGCTTTAGTGCCATCTCGGGGCAAGAGACCCAGTACTTC	CASSFSAISGQETQYF	.	TRBV5-4	.	TRBJ2-5
TGCAGCGCCCGACAGGGAAAGGGATACAATGAGCAGTTCTTC	CSARQGKGYNEQFF	TRBD1	TRBV29-1	.	TRBJ2-1
TGTGCCAGCAGCTGGGAGATGCAGGAAGAGACCCAGTACTTC	CASSWEMQEETQYF	.	TRBV7-9	.	TRBJ2-5
TGTGCCAGCAGTTTCGAATCGACGCGACCCGGGGAGCTGTTTTTT	CASSFESTRPGELFF	.	TRBV28	.	TRBJ2-2
TGTGCCAGCAGTCTAATAAGGACAGCGGACACAGATACGCAGTATTTT	CASSLIRTADTDTQYF	.	TRBV28	.	TRBJ2-3
TGTGCCAGCAGCTTGGACAGACTTCGAACTGAAGCTTTCTTT	CASSLDRLRTEAFF	.	TRBV5-4	.	TRBJ1-1
TGCAGCGTTGAGGCCAGGGGGCTCGGGGAGGACTATGGCTACACCTTC	CSVEARGLGEDYGYTF	TRBD1	TRBV29-1	.	TRBJ1-2